The 27 T cell receptor beta chains reported below all come from one sample, sequenced in a study of blood T cell repertoires in COVID-19. This table comes from immunoSEQ multiplex PCR, and its TCRdb copy is limited to in-frame clones, with some not included. The sample has approximately 330,000 clones, 90% seen once. Material: peripheral blood. These receptors were collected from a woman aged 35 to 49 with COVID-19, enrolled during active disease.

The chain couples TRBV6-2 or TRBV6-3 to TRBJ2-7, with D unresolved. Germline V gene lookup returns CDR1 MNHEY and CDR2 SVGEGT. The CDR3 consists of 14 residues. V lost 2 bases and J lost 3, with 11 bases in between. The CDR3, as DNA: TGTGCCAGCAGTTACGAGGCAGCCGGCTACGAGCAGTACTTC. Its protein product is CASSYEAAGYEQYF.

J is TRBJ1-6 and V is TRBV7-2; the D is unclear. The V gene's germline CDR1 is SGHTA and CDR2 FQGNSA. The CDR3 is 14 residues long. Trimming left V 2 bases short and J 13 bases short, with 15 bases between. This CDR3 is CASSLREPIWPLHF. The CDR3 nucleotides are TGTGCCAGCAGCTTACGGGAGCCCATTTGGCCCCTCCACTTT.

The chain uses TRBV5-4 and TRBJ1-2; D is perhaps TRBD1 (6 bases). There are 16 residues in the CDR3. V lost 7 bases and J 7 bases, leaving 26 bases between the germline ends. The germline V gene has CDR1 SGHNT and CDR2 YYREEE (reference sequence). The DNA of the CDR3 is TGTGCCAGCGATCTGAAAGGAACAGGGCCTCTGACTGGCTACACCTTC. Encoded protein: CASDLKGTGPLTGYTF.

V and J are TRBV5-4 and TRBJ1-2, with D perhaps TRBD1 (5 bases). Deletions cut 3 bases from V and 6 bases from J, with 12 bases between. The CDR3 runs to 13 residues. Per the germline V gene, CDR1 is SGHNT and CDR2 is YYREEE (reference sequence). CDR3 loop: CASSSTGEDGYTF. In DNA, the CDR3 is TGTGCCAGCAGCTCGACGGGGGAGGATGGCTACACCTTC.

This chain uses TRBV9 with TRBJ1-5; the D is unclear. V lost 3 bases and J lost 5, with 9 bases in between. This CDR3 region has 13 residues. The V gene's germline CDR1 is SGDLS and CDR2 YYNGEE. Here the CDR3 reads CASSAGLDQPQHF. The CDR3 nucleotides are TGTGCCAGCAGCGCAGGACTTGATCAGCCCCAGCATTTT.

The chain employs TRBV7-3 and TRBJ2-1, with 12 bases fitting TRBD2. V was clipped by 1 base and J by 7 bases; unmatched bases: 5. The CDR3 covers 16 residues. Germline V gene lookup returns CDR1 SGHTA and CDR2 FQGTGA. The CDR3 nucleotides read TGTGCCAGCAGCTTAATTTGGACTAGCGGGAAGAATGAGCAGTTCTTC. Translation: CASSLIWTSGKNEQFF.

The chain recombines TRBV4-3 with TRBJ1-1, with D perhaps matching TRBD1 (6 bases). CDR3 length equals 13 residues. V lost 0 bases and J 6 bases, leaving 8 bases between the germline ends. CDR1 and CDR2 from the germline V gene are LGHNA and YSLEER. In nucleotides, the CDR3 is TGCGCCAGCAGCCAAGACAGGGGCGCTGAAGCTTTCTTT. Translated: CASSQDRGAEAFF.

This clone was found a few times. The chain couples TRBV2 to TRBJ1-2, with D maybe TRBD1 (5 bases). The CDR3 loop spans 12 amino acids. CDR1 and CDR2 (germline): SNHLY, FYNNEI. The germline V and J ends were trimmed by 4 bases and 8 bases, with 11 bases remaining between them. CDR3 loop: CASSVAGPGYTF. Here the CDR3 DNA reads TGTGCCAGCAGTGTTGCAGGGCCGGGCTACACCTTC.

V usage is TRBV18 and J usage is TRBJ2-5; D gene uncertain. V shed 6 bases and J shed 1 base, with 12 bases lying between them. The CDR3 extends over 14 amino acids. Germline CDR1 reads KGHSH; CDR2 reads LQKENI. In DNA, the CDR3 is TGTGCCAGCTCGACCACAAACAGCCAAGAGACCCAGTACTTC. As protein: CASSTTNSQETQYF. Supplemented by reference TRBV18 and TRBJ2-5, the full variable domain reads NAGVMQNPRHLVRRRGQEARLRCSPMKGHSHVYWYRQLPEEGLKFMVYLQKENIIDESGMPKERFSAEFPKEGPSILRIQQVVRGDSAAYFCASSTTNSQETQYFGPGTRLLVL.

V is TRBV11-2 and J is TRBJ2-5, with 8 bases lining up with TRBD2. V lost 1 base, J lost 5 bases, and 9 bases stayed unmatched. Germline values: CDR1 SGHAT, CDR2 FQNNGV. The CDR3 totals 16 residues. This CDR3 is CASSLGGVAGMETQYF. In DNA form, the CDR3 reads TGTGCCAGCAGCTTAGGGGGTGTAGCGGGGATGGAGACCCAGTACTTC.

This clone has a handful of counts. This chain uses TRBV5-4 with TRBJ2-7, with TRBD1 as a possible D gene (6 bases). This CDR3 spans 18 amino acids. Trimming took off 4 bases at V and 0 bases at J, with 23 bases between the two ends. Germline V gene data show CDR1 as SGHNT and CDR2 as YYREEE (reference sequence). The CDR3 DNA is TGTGCCAGCAGCCTCACAATTGGACAGAATTACCCCTCCTACGAGCAGTACTTC. It codes for CASSLTIGQNYPSYEQYF.

V usage is TRBV19 and J usage is TRBJ1-5, with a weak D call TRBD1 (5 bases). Trimming removed 2 bases from V and 4 bases from J, with 12 bases in between. The germline CDR1 and CDR2 sequences are LNHDA and SQIVND (reference sequence). The CDR3 covers 15 residues. The CDR3 region has the DNA TGTGCCAGTAGTATAAGCCCGGGGACTAATCAGCCCCAGCATTTT. Amino acid sequence: CASSISPGTNQPQHF.

V is TRBV24-1 and J is TRBJ2-2, with a tentative D call TRBD2 (5 bases). The germline CDR1 and CDR2 sequences are KGHDR and SFDVKD. CDR3 length: 16 residues. Trimming left V 6 bases short and J 6 bases short, with 19 bases between. For the CDR3, the DNA is TGTGCCACCAGTAAGGGTCTGGACGGAGGATCCGGGGAGCTGTTTTTT. Translating it yields CATSKGLDGGSGELFF.

The J gene is TRBJ1-1, the V gene TRBV5-3; 7 positions match TRBD1. TRBV5-3 is recorded as an ORF, its role being uncertain. The junction had 2 bases not matched to a gene; V was cut back by 1 base and J by 2 bases. CDR3 length: 14 amino acids. The CDR3 DNA sequence: TGTGCCAGAAGCTTGAGGACAGGCAACACTGAAGCTTTCTTT. This gives the protein CARSLRTGNTEAFF.

V is TRBV19 and J is TRBJ1-2, with a tentative D call TRBD1 (6 bases). CDR1 is LNHDA, CDR2 SQIVND, per germline (reference sequence). The CDR3 has 15 residues. V lost 6 bases and J 2 bases, leaving 16 bases between the germline ends. The CDR3 protein is CASSSPGHSNYGYTF. CDR3 DNA: TGTGCCAGTAGCAGTCCGGGACACTCAAACTATGGCTACACCTTC.

This sequence joins TRBV6-2 or TRBV6-3 and TRBJ1-6, with D hard to call. The CDR3 is made up of 16 amino acids. V dropped 0 bases and J dropped 5 bases, with 11 bases sitting between them. Germline values: CDR1 MNHEY, CDR2 SVGEGT. The CDR3: CASSYSRERHNSPLHF. For the CDR3, the DNA is TGTGCCAGCAGTTACTCGAGGGAGCGGCATAATTCACCCCTCCACTTT.

The chain is built from TRBV11-3 and TRBJ2-1, with 8 bases fitting TRBD1. The CDR3 is 16 residues long. Germline assignment: CDR1 SGHNT and CDR2 YENEEA. J was trimmed by 9 bases and V by 1 base; bases with no gene match: 11. The CDR3 reads CASSLVVTGVEVEQFF. The DNA for the CDR3 is TGTGCCAGCAGCTTAGTGGTGACAGGGGTAGAGGTTGAGCAGTTCTTC.

This sequence joins TRBV11-2 and TRBJ1-3; perhaps TRBD1 as D (6 bases). The V end was cut by 0 bases, the J end by 3 bases, with 12 bases between. This CDR3 region has 16 residues. Germline V lookup: CDR1 SGHAT, CDR2 FQNNGV. The chain's CDR3 is CASSLESGGVGNTIYF. In DNA, the CDR3 is TGTGCCAGCAGCTTAGAATCGGGGGGCGTTGGAAACACCATATATTTT.

V gene TRBV7-9 combines with J gene TRBJ2-7, with TRBD2 matching over 8 bases. V shed 2 bases and J 5 bases; nucleotides not matched to a gene: 5. The germline V gene has CDR1 SEHNR and CDR2 FQNEAQ (reference sequence). This CDR3 region has 14 residues. CDR3 protein: CASSLSGSGNEQYF. CDR3 nucleotides: TGTGCCAGCAGCTTAAGCGGGAGTGGGAACGAGCAGTACTTC.

The rearrangement links TRBV5-4 to TRBJ1-4, with 9 nucleotides matching TRBD1. The V and J ends lost 0 bases and 7 bases, in that order; junction bases with no gene match: 4. This CDR3 region has 15 residues. Germline V gives CDR1 SGHNT, CDR2 YYREEE (reference sequence). This CDR3 reads CASSLAGTGIEKLFF. The CDR3 DNA is TGTGCCAGCAGCTTGGCCGGGACAGGGATTGAAAAACTGTTTTTT.

This rearrangement joins TRBV5-4 to TRBJ2-7; unclear D gene. Per germline, CDR1 SGHNT and CDR2 YYREEE (reference sequence). The germline V and J ends were trimmed by 0 bases and 7 bases, with 8 bases remaining between them. CDR3 length: 12 residues. As DNA, the CDR3 is TGTGCCAGCAGCTTGGCATCCCGGGAGCAGTACTTC. Translation: CASSLASREQYF. Full variable domain (missing parts from reference TRBV5-4 and TRBJ2-7): ETGVTQSPTHLIKTRGQQVTLRCSSQSGHNTVSWYQQALGQGPQFIFQYYREEENGRGNFPPRFSGLQFPNYSSELNVNALELDDSALYLCASSLASREQYFGPGTRLTVT.

The chain links TRBV27 to TRBJ1-5, with a weak D call TRBD1 (6 bases). The V end lost 0 bases, the J end lost 1 base, and 10 bases lay between the germline ends. There are 16 residues in the CDR3. The V gene's germline CDR1 is MNHEY and CDR2 SMNVEV (reference sequence). The CDR3 sequence: CASSLSIGQSNQPQHF. The CDR3 DNA sequence: TGTGCCAGCAGTTTATCGATCGGACAGAGCAATCAGCCCCAGCATTTT.

The rearrangement uses TRBV29-1 and TRBJ1-2; D not certain. Germline assignment: CDR1 SQVTM and CDR2 ANQGSEA. CDR3 length: 13 residues. Trimming left V 7 bases short and J 3 bases short, with 15 bases between. The CDR3 region has the DNA TGCAGCGCCCGGAGGGAGGACCACTATGGCTACACCTTC. Protein product: CSARREDHYGYTF.

This chain uses TRBV28 with TRBJ1-1; D not resolved. This CDR3 is 12 amino acids long. V was shortened by 5 bases and J by 5 bases, with 9 bases between the two germline ends. The germline CDR1 and CDR2 sequences are MDHEN and SYDVKM. As DNA, the CDR3 is TGTGCCAGCAGTACGACCAGGACTGAAGCTTTCTTT. Amino acid sequence: CASSTTRTEAFF.

The CDR3 DNA follows: TGTGCCAGCAGTTTGACAAGGCCCCAAGAGACCCAGTACTTC. Translated: CASSLTRPQETQYF. This chain joins TRBV27 and TRBJ2-5, with D uncertain. Per germline, CDR1 MNHEY and CDR2 SMNVEV (reference sequence). This CDR3 is 14 amino acids long. V lost 3 bases, J lost 1 base, and 9 bases lay in between.

The chain uses TRBV7-3 and TRBJ1-2; 9 bases align to TRBD1. The trim removed 5 bases at V and 0 bases at J, leaving 4 bases unmatched. CDR3 size: 15 residues. The germline V gene encodes CDR1 SGHTA and CDR2 FQGTGA. The CDR3 sequence is CASSVHRGPNYGYTF. The CDR3, as DNA: TGTGCCAGCAGCGTCCACAGGGGGCCTAACTATGGCTACACCTTC.

The chain combines TRBV6-2 or TRBV6-3 with TRBJ1-1; the match to TRBD1 covers 7 bases. The CDR3 runs 15 residues. Germline loops: CDR1 MNHEY, CDR2 SVGEGT. V shed 5 bases, J shed 1 base, and the junction held 7 bases outside the gene matches. CDR3 region: CASSRNRGRNTEAFF. The CDR3 DNA reads TGTGCCAGCAGTCGAAACAGGGGAAGGAACACTGAAGCTTTCTTT.